This T cell receptor (beta chain) was retrieved from a study of naive and memory T cell subsets. An equimolar mix of two oligonucleotides served as the beta constant-region primer for TRBC1 and TRBC2. MiXCR, run by TCRdb on the UMI-ligation and nested PCR reads, gives a single entry per CDR3 protein. The sample shows 140,000 to 150,000 distinct CDR3 sequences, over 15% of them seen only once. V was shortened by 1 base and J by 6 bases, with 4 bases between the two germline ends. Germline-derived CDR1 and CDR2 are LGHDT and YNNKEL (reference sequence). This CDR3 spans 11 amino acids. The source is a human donor in good health. J is TRBJ2-7 and V is TRBV3-1, with no clear D. Sequencing used naive CD4+ T cells from blood. The CDR3 nucleotides read TGTGCCAGCAGCCAAGTGGGCGAGCAGTACTTC. Translating it yields CASSQVGEQYF.